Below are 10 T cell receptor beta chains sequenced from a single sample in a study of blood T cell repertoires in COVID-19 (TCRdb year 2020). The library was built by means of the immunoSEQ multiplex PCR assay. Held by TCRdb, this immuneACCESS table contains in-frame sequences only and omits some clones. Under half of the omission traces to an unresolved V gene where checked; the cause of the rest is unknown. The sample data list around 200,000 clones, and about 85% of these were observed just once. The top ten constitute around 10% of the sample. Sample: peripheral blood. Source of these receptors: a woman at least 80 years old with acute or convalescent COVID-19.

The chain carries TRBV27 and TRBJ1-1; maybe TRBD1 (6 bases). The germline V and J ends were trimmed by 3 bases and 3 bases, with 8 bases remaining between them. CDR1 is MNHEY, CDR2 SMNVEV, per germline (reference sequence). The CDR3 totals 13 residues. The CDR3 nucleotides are TGTGCCAGCAGTTTGACAGGTTACACTGAAGCTTTCTTT. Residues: CASSLTGYTEAFF.

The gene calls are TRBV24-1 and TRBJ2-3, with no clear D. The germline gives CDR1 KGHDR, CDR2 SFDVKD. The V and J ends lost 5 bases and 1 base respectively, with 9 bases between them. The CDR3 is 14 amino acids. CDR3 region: CATSVPPGTDTQYF. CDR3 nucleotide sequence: TGTGCCACCAGTGTCCCCCCAGGCACAGATACGCAGTATTTT.

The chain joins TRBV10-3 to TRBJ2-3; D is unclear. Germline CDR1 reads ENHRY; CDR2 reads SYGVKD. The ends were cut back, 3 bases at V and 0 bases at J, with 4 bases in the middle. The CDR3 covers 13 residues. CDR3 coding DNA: TGTGCCATCAGTGATCTTAGCACAGATACGCAGTATTTT. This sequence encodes CAISDLSTDTQYF.

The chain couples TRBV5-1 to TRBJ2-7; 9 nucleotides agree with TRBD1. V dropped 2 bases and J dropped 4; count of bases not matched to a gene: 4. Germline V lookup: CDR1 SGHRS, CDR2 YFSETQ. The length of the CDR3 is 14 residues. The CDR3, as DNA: TGCGCCAGCAGCTTAACAGGGGGCAGGTACGAGCAGTACTTC. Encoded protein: CASSLTGGRYEQYF.

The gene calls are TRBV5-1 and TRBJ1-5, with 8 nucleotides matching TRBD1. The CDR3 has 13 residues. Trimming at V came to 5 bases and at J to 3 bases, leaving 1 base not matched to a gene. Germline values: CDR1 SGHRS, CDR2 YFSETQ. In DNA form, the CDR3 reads TGCGCCAGCAGGACAGGGGTCAATCAGCCCCAGCATTTT. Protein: CASRTGVNQPQHF.

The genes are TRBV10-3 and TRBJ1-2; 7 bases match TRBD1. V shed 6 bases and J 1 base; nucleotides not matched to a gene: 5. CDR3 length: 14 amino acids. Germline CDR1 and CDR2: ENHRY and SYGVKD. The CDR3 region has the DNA TGTGCCATCAGCGCGACAGGGAGTAACTATGGCTACACCTTC. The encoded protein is CAISATGSNYGYTF.

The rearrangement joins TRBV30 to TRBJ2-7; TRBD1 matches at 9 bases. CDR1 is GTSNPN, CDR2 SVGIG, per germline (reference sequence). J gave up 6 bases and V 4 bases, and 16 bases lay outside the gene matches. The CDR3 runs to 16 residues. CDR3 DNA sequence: TGTGCCTGGACTCCACAGGGGGCGCTTAGGTTGAGCGAGCAGTACTTC. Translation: CAWTPQGALRLSEQYF.

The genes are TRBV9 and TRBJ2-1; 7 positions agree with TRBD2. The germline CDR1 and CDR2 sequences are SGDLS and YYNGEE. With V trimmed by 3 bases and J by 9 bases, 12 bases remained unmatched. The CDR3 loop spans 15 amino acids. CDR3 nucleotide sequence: TGTGCCAGCAGCGCTAGACTAGCATCCCTCAGTGAGCAGTTCTTC. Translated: CASSARLASLSEQFF.

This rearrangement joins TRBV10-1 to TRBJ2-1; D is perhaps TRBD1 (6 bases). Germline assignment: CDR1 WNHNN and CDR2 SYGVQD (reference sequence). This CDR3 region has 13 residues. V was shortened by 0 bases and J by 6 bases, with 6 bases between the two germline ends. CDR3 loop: CASSESRGNEQFF. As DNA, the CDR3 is TGCGCCAGCAGTGAGTCCAGGGGCAATGAGCAGTTCTTC.

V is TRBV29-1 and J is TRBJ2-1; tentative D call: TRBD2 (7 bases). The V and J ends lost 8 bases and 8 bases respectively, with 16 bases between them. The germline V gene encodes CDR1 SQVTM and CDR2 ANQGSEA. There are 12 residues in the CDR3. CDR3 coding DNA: TGCAGCATGGGAGGGGGGTTTGATGAGCAGTTCTTC. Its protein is CSMGGGFDEQFF.